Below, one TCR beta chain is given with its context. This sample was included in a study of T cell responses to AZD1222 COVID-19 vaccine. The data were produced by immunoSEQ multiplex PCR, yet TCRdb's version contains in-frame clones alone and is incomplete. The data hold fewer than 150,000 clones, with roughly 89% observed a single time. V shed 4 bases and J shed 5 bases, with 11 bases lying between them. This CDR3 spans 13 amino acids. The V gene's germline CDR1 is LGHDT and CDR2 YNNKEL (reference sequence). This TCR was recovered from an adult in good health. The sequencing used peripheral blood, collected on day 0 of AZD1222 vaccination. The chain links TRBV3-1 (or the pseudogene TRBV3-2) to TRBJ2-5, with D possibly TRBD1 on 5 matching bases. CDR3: CASSLNNRETQYF. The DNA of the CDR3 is TGTGCCAGCAGCCTGAATAACAGGGAGACCCAGTACTTC.